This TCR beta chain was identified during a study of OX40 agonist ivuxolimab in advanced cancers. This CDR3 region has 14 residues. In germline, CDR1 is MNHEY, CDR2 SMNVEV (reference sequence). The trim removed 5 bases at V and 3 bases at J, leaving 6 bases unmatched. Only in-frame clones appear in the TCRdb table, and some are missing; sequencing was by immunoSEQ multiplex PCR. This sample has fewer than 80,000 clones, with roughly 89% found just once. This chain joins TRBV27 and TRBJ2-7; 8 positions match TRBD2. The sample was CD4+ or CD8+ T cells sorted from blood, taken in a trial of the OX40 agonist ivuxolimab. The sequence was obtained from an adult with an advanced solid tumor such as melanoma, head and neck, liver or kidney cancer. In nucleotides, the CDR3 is TGTGCCAGCAGTCCCAGCGGGAGACACTACGAGCAGTACTTC. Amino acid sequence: CASSPSGRHYEQYF.